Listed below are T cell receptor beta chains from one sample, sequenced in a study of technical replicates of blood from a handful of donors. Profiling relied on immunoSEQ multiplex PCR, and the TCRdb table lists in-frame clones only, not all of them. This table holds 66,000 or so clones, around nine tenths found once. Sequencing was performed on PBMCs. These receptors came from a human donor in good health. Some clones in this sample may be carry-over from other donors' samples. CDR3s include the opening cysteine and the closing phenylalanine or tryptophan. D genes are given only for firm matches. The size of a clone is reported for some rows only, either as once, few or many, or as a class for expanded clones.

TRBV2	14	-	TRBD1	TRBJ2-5	CASGAGTGVETQYF	TGTGCCAGTGGGGCCGGGACAGGGGTTGAGACCCAGTACTTC
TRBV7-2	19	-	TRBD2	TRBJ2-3	CASSSPLAGGRRITDTQYF	TGTGCCAGCAGCTCGCCCCTGGCGGGGGGACGAAGGATCACAGATACGCAGTATTTT
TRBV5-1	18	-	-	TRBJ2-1	CASSLAGLLLSSYNEQFF	TGCGCCAGCAGCTTGGCGGGACTGTTGCTAAGCTCCTACAATGAGCAGTTCTTC
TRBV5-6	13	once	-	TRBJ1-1	CASSFQLNTEAFF	TGTGCCAGCAGCTTCCAGTTGAACACTGAAGCTTTCTTT
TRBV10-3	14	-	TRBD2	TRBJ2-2	CAIQDGRATGELFF	TGTGCCATCCAGGACGGGAGGGCCACCGGGGAGCTGTTTTTT
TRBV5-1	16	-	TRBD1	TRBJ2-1	CASSLAGQGARNEQFF	TGCGCCAGCAGCTTGGCGGGACAGGGGGCCCGCAATGAGCAGTTCTTC
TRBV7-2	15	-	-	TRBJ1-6	CASSLVRGIESPLHF	TGTGCCAGCAGCTTAGTGAGGGGGATAGAGTCACCCCTCCACTTT
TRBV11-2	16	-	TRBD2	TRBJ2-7	CASSSISGRVDYEQYF	TGTGCCAGCAGCTCGATAAGCGGGAGGGTCGACTACGAGCAGTACTTC
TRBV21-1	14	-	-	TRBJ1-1	CASPPEGVNTEAFF	TGTGCCAGCCCGCCGGAAGGGGTGAACACTGAAGCTTTCTTT
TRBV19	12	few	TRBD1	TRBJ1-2	CASGDRDYGYTF	TGTGCCAGTGGGGACAGGGACTATGGCTACACCTTC
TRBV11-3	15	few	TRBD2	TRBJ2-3	CASSLGTSGVGTQYF	TGTGCCAGCAGCCTAGGGACTAGCGGAGTGGGTACGCAGTATTTT
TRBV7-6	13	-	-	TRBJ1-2	CASSSDTAEGYTF	TGTGCCAGCAGTTCGGACACGGCGGAGGGCTACACCTTC
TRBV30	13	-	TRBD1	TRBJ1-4	CACPQGAGEKLFF	TGTGCCTGCCCCCAGGGGGCCGGTGAAAAACTGTTTTTT
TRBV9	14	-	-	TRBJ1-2	CASSTHGGLYGYTF	TGTGCCAGCAGCACCCACGGGGGGCTCTATGGCTACACCTTC
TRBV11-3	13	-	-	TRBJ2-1	CASSSELYNEQFF	TGTGCCAGCAGCAGCGAACTATACAATGAGCAGTTCTTC
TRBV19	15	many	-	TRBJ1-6	CASDVGSSYNSPLHF	TGTGCCAGCGATGTGGGGAGCTCCTATAATTCACCCCTCCACTTT
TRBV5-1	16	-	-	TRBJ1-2	CASSELGPGTAYGYTF	TGCGCCAGCAGCGAGCTAGGTCCGGGAACGGCGTATGGCTACACCTTC
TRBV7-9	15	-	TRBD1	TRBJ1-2	CASSSTGERGYGYTF	TGTGCCAGCAGCTCGACAGGGGAGAGGGGCTATGGCTACACCTTC
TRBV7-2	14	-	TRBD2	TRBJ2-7	CASSTSGGASEQYF	TGTGCCAGCAGCACTAGCGGGGGGGCCTCCGAGCAGTACTTC
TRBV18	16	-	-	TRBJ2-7	CASSPQVGGLLSEQYF	TGTGCCAGCTCACCACAAGTGGGCGGGCTTCTGAGCGAGCAGTACTTC
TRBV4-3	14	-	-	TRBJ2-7	CASSQERRGGDHHF	TGCGCCAGCAGCCAAGAACGGAGGGGGGGGGACCATCACTTC
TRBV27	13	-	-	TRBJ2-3	CASSSPPLDTQYF	TGTGCCAGCAGTTCCCCCCCCCTAGATACGCAGTATTTT
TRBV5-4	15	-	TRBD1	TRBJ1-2	CASSSPGQGNYGYTF	TGTGCCAGCAGCTCTCCGGGACAGGGTAACTATGGCTACACCTTC
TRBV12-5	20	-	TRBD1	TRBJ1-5	CASGLDLRDRSFYSNQPQHF	TGTGCTAGTGGTTTGGACTTGAGGGACAGGAGTTTTTATAGCAATCAGCCCCAGCATTTT
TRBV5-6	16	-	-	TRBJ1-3	CASSLGGVASGNTIYF	TGTGCCAGCAGCTTGGGCGGGGTGGCCTCTGGAAACACCATATATTTT
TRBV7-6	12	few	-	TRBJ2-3	CASSLSGDTQYF	TGTGCCAGCAGCTTATCGGGGGATACGCAGTATTTT
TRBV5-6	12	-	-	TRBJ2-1	CASSRTSNEQFF	TGTGCCAGCAGCAGAACTAGCAATGAGCAGTTCTTC
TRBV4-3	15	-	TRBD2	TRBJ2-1	CASSQDTGGYNEQFF	TGCGCCAGCAGCCAAGATACGGGGGGGTACAATGAGCAGTTCTTC
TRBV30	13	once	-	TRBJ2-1	CAWSPTAYNEQFF	TGTGCCTGGAGTCCGACAGCCTACAATGAGCAGTTCTTC